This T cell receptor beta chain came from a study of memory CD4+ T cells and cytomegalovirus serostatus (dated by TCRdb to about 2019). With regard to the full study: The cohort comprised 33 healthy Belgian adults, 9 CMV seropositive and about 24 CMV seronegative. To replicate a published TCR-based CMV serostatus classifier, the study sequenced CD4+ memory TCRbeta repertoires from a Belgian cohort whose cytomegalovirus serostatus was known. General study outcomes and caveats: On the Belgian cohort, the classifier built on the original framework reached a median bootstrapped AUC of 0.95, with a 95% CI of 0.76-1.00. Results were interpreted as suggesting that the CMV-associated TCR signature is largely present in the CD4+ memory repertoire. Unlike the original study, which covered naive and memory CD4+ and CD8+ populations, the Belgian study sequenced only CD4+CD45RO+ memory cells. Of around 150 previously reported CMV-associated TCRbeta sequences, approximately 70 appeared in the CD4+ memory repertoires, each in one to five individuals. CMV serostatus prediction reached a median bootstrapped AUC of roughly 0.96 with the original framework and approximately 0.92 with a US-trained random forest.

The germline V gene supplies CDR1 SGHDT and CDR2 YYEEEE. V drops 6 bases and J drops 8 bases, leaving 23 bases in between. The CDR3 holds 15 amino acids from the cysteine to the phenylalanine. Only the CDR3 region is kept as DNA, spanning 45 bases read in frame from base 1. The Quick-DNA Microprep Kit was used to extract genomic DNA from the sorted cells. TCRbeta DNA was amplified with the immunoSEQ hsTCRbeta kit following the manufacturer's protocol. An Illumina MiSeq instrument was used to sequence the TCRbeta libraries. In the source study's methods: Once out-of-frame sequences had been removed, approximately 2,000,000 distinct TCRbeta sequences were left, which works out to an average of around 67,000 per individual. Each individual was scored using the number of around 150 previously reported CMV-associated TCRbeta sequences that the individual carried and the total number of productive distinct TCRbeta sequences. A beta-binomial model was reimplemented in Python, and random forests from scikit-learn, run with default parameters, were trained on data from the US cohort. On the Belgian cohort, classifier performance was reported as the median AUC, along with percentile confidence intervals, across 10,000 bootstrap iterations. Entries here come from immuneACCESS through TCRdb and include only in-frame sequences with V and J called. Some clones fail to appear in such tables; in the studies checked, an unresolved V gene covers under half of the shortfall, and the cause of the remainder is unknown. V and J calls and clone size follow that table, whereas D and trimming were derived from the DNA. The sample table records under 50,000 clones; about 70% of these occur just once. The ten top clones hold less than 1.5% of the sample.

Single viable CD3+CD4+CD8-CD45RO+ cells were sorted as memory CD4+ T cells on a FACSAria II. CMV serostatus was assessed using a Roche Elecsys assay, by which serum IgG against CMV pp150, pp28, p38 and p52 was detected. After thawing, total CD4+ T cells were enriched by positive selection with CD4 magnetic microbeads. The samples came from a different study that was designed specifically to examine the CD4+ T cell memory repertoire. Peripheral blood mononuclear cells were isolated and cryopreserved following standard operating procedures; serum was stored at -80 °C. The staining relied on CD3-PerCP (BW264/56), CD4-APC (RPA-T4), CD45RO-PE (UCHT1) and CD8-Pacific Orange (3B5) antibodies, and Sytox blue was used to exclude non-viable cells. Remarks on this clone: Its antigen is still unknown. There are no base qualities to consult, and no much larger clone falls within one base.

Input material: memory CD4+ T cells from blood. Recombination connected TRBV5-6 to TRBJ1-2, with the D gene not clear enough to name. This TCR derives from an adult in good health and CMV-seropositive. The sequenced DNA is TGTGCCAGCATTAGTCTCGAACAGTGGAGGCACGGCTACACCTTC. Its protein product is CASISLEQWRHGYTF.